A few counts support the clone carrying this TCR beta chain. The antigen remains unidentified. These data belong to a study of cytomegalovirus exposure and HLA in healthy donors. Study outcomes and limitations: Reports indicated that the classifier achieved high specificity and sensitivity in diagnosing cytomegalovirus status. There were three CMV-associated chains whose specificity for CMV antigens was confirmed in vitro. That first-cohort TCR clusters tended to co-occur in the roughly 110 validation repertoires was found in a later analysis.

Produced via immunoSEQ multiplex PCR; TCRdb's table is partial and in-frame only. This table has 150,000 to 200,000 clones, around 88% appearing once. This clonotype was sampled from a woman younger than 30 in good health and CMV-seronegative. Sequencing input: PBMCs.

The CDR3 DNA sequence: TGCGCCAGCATCAGGACAGGGGGCGCCTACGAGCAGTACTTC. As protein: CASIRTGGAYEQYF. This chain uses TRBV23-1 with TRBJ2-7; 11 bases fit TRBD1. TRBV23-1 is assigned to the ORF class and has an uncertain function. With V trimmed by 7 bases and J by 2 bases, 4 bases remained unmatched. The CDR3 extends over 14 amino acids.